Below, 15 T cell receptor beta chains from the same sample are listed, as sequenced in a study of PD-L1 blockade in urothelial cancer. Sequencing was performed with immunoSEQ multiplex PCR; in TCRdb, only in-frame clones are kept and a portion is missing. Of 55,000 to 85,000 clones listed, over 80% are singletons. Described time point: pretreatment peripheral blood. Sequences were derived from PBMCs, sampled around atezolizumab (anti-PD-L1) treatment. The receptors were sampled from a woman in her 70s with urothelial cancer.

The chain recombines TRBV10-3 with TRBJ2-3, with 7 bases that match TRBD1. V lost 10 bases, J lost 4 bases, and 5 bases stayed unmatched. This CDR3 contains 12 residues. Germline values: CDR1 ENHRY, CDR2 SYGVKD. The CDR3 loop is CATGTDADTQYF. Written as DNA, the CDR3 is TGTGCCACTGGGACAGATGCAGATACGCAGTATTTT.

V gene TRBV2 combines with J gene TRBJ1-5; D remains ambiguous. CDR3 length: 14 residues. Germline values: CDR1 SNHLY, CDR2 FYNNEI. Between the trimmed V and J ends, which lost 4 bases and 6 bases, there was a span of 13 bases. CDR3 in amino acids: CASSGGVPGQPQHF. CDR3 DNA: TGTGCCAGCAGTGGCGGGGTCCCTGGTCAGCCCCAGCATTTT.

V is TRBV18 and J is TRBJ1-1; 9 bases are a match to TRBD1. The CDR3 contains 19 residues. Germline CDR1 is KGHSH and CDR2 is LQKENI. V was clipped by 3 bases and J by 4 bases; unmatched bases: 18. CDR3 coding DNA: TGTGCCAGCTCACCGCAAACGCCGGGACAGGGAAGTTATAGCACTGAAGCTTTCTTT. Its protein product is CASSPQTPGQGSYSTEAFF.

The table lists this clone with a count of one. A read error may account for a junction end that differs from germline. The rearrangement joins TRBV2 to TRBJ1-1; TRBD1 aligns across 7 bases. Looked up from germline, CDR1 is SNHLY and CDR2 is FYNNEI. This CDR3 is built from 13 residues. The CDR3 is CASSSGQNAEAFF. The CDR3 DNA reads TGTGCCAGCAGTTCGGGACAGAACGCTGAAGCTTTCTTT. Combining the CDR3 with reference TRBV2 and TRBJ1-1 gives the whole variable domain EPEVTQTPSHQVTQMGQEVILRCVPISNHLYFYWYRQILGQKVEFLVSFYNNEISEKSEIFDDQFSVERPDGSNFTLKIRSTKLEDSAMYFCASSSGQNAEAFFGQGTRLTVV.

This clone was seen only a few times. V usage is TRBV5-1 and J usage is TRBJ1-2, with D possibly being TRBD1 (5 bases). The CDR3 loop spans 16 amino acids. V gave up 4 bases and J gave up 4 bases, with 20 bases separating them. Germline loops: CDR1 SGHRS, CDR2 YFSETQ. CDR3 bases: TGCGCCAGCAGCGTGGATGTGACAGTCAGATCCTATGGCTACACCTTC. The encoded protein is CASSVDVTVRSYGYTF.

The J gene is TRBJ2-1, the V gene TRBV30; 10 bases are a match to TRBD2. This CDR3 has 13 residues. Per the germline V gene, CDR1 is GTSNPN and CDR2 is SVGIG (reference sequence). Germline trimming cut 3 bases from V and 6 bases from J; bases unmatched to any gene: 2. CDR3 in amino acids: CAWSSGRANEQFF. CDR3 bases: TGTGCCTGGAGCAGCGGGAGGGCCAATGAGCAGTTCTTC.

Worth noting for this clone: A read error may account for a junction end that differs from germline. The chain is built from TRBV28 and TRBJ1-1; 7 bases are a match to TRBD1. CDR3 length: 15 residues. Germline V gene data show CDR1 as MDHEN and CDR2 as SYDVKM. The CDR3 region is CASRLLDRLNTEAFF. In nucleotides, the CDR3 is TGTGCCAGCAGATTATTGGACAGGCTGAACACTGAAGCTTTCTTT.

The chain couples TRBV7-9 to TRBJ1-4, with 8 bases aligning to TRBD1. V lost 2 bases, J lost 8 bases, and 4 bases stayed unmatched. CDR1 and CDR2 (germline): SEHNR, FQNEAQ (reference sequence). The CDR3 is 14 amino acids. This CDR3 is CASSLTGGGEKLFF. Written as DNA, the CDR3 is TGTGCCAGCAGCTTAACAGGGGGAGGGGAAAAACTGTTTTTT.

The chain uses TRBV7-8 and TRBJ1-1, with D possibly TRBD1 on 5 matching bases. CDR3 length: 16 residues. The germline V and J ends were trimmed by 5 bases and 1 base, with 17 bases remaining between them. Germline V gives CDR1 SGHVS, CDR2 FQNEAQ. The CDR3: CASSTYLGRGNTEAFF. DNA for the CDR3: TGTGCCAGCAGCACGTACCTGGGAAGGGGGAACACTGAAGCTTTCTTT.

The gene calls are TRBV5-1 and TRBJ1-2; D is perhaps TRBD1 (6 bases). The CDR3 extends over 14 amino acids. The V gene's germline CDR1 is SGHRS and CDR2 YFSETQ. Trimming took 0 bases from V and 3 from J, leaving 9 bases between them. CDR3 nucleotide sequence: TGCGCCAGCAGCTTGGGGACAGAAGACTATGGCTACACCTTC. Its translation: CASSLGTEDYGYTF. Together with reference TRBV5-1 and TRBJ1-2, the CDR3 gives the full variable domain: KAGVTQTPRYLIKTRGQQVTLSCSPISGHRSVSWYQQTPGQGLQFLFEYFSETQRNKGNFPGRFSGRQFSNSRSEMNVSTLELGDSALYLCASSLGTEDYGYTFGSGTRLTVV.

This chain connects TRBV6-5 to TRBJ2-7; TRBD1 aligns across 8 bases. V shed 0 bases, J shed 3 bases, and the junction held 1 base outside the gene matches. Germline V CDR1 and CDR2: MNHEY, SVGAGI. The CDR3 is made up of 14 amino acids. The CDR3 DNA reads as TGTGCCAGCAGTTACTCCACAGGGGGCTACGAGCAGTACTTC. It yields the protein CASSYSTGGYEQYF.

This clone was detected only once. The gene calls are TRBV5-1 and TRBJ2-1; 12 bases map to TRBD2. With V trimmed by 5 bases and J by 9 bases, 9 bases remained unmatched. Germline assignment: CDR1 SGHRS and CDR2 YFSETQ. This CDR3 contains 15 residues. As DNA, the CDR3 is TGCGCCAGCAGGCCGACTAGCGGGAGTTTCAGTGAGCAGTTCTTC. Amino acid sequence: CASRPTSGSFSEQFF. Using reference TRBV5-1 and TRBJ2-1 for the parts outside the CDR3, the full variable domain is KAGVTQTPRYLIKTRGQQVTLSCSPISGHRSVSWYQQTPGQGLQFLFEYFSETQRNKGNFPGRFSGRQFSNSRSEMNVSTLELGDSALYLCASRPTSGSFSEQFFGPGTRLTVL.

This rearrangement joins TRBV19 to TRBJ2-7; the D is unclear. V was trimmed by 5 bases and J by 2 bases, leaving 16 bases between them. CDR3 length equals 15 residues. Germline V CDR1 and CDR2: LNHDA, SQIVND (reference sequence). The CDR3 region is CASSDGGPPTYEQYF. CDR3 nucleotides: TGTGCCAGTAGTGACGGCGGCCCACCAACCTACGAGCAGTACTTC.

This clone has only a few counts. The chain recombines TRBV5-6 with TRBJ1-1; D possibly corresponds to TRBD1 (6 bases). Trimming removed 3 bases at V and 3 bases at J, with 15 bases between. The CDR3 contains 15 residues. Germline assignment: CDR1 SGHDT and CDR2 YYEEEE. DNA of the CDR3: TGTGCCAGCAGCTCCCTAGCGGACAGATACACTGAAGCTTTCTTT. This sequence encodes CASSSLADRYTEAFF.

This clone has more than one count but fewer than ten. CDR3 amino acids: CASLHDRALAGGDTQYF. As DNA, the CDR3 is TGTGCCAGCCTCCATGACAGGGCGCTAGCGGGAGGAGATACGCAGTATTTT. V and J are TRBV2 and TRBJ2-3, with TRBD2 identical over 11 bases. CDR3 length: 17 residues. V gave up 8 bases and J gave up 5 bases; unmatched junction bases: 15. Germline assignment: CDR1 SNHLY and CDR2 FYNNEI.